The 31 T cell receptor beta chains in this list originate from one sample, sequenced in a study of T cell responses to AZD1222 COVID-19 vaccine. Sequenced by immunoSEQ multiplex PCR; TCRdb stores in-frame clones only, minus some. This table has over 100,000 clones, approximately 86% appearing once. This specimen consisted of peripheral blood, obtained 28 days after the second AZD1222 dose. The receptors shown here come from an adult who received the AZD1222 COVID-19 vaccine.

V gene TRBV11-2 combines with J gene TRBJ1-6; D is uncertain. Trimming removed 5 bases from V and 14 bases from J, with 13 bases in between. Per the germline V gene, CDR1 is SGHAT and CDR2 is FQNNGV. CDR3 length: 12 residues. The CDR3: CASSANERTLHF. CDR3 DNA sequence: TGTGCCAGCAGCGCCAACGAGAGGACCCTCCACTTT.

The rearrangement joins TRBV11-2 to TRBJ1-2; TRBD1 aligns across 11 bases. Germline loops: CDR1 SGHAT, CDR2 FQNNGV. V was pared by 0 bases and J by 6 bases, with 3 bases of the junction left unmatched. CDR3 size: 15 residues. The CDR3 DNA is TGTGCCAGCAGCTTAGATGGGACAGGGGGGGATGGCTACACCTTC. Translated: CASSLDGTGGDGYTF. The full variable domain, completed using reference TRBV11-2 and TRBJ1-2, is EAGVAQSPRYKIIEKRQSVAFWCNPISGHATLYWYQQILGQGPKLLIQFQNNGVVDDSQLPKDRFSAERLKGVDSTLKIQPAKLEDSAVYLCASSLDGTGGDGYTFGSGTRLTVV.

This chain connects TRBV6-6 to TRBJ1-5; D ambiguous. Deletions cut 2 bases from V and 6 bases from J, with 17 bases between. This CDR3 is built from 16 residues. Looked up from germline, CDR1 is MNHNY and CDR2 is SVGAGI (reference sequence). CDR3 residues: CASSYVLNGDGQPQHF. Written as DNA, the CDR3 is TGTGCCAGCAGTTACGTTTTGAACGGGGATGGTCAGCCCCAGCATTTT.

The chain employs TRBV3-1 (or the pseudogene TRBV3-2) and TRBJ2-1; TRBD2 matches at 13 bases. The CDR3 runs 18 residues. V lost 0 bases to trimming and J lost 0 bases; unmatched junction nucleotides: 2. Germline V lookup: CDR1 LGHDT, CDR2 YNNKEL (reference sequence). CDR3 sequence: CASSQEGLAGTSYNEQFF. The CDR3 region has the DNA TGTGCCAGCAGCCAAGAGGGACTAGCGGGGACCTCCTACAATGAGCAGTTCTTC.

The gene calls are TRBV18 and TRBJ2-7; no firm D call. The V gene lost 0 bases and the J gene lost 2 bases, with 5 bases spanning the gap. In germline, CDR1 is KGHSH, CDR2 LQKENI. The CDR3 runs 13 residues. CDR3 sequence reads: CASSPPSTYEQYF. CDR3 nucleotides: TGTGCCAGCTCACCACCGTCCACCTACGAGCAGTACTTC.

V and J are TRBV7-2 and TRBJ1-1; D gene unclear. CDR1 and CDR2 (germline): SGHTA, FQGNSA. CDR3 length: 13 amino acids. V was cut by 0 bases and J by 3 bases, with 5 bases left in between. CDR3 sequence reads: CASSLAQDTEAFF. The CDR3 coding sequence is TGTGCCAGCAGCTTAGCTCAGGACACTGAAGCTTTCTTT.

This clone was observed a single time. The chain recombines TRBV10-3 with TRBJ1-1, with D perhaps TRBD1 (5 bases). The CDR3 consists of 15 residues. The germline CDR1 and CDR2 sequences are ENHRY and SYGVKD. The V and J ends lost 4 bases and 1 base respectively, with 13 bases between them. CDR3 nucleotide sequence: TGTGCCATCAGTGCGGGGGGGAGGGGGAACACTGAAGCTTTCTTT. This sequence encodes CAISAGGRGNTEAFF.

This chain uses TRBV7-9 with TRBJ1-2; the match to TRBD1 covers 7 bases. CDR1 and CDR2 (germline): SEHNR, FQNEAQ (reference sequence). The CDR3 extends over 14 amino acids. Germline trimming cut 5 bases from V and 6 bases from J; bases unmatched to any gene: 9. CDR3 sequence (DNA): TGTGCCAGCAGCCTAATACAGGGGCTTCATGGCTACACCTTC. The encoded protein is CASSLIQGLHGYTF.

The chain recombines TRBV7-2 with TRBJ2-1; 7 bases are shared with TRBD1. This CDR3 is 16 amino acids long. With V trimmed by 5 bases and J by 5 bases, 12 bases remained unmatched. Germline CDR1 is SGHTA and CDR2 is FQGNSA. For the CDR3, the DNA is TGTGCCAGCAGCCCTCCGGGACAGAGGTTTCACAATGAGCAGTTCTTC. Translating gives CASSPPGQRFHNEQFF.

This rearrangement joins TRBV11-3 to TRBJ2-3; a weak D match, TRBD2 (5 bases). The V end lost 5 bases, the J end lost 5 bases, and 11 bases lay between the germline ends. This CDR3 has 13 residues. CDR1 and CDR2 (germline): SGHNT, YENEEA. In nucleotides, the CDR3 is TGTGCCAGCAGCGCGGGCCGCGGAGATACGCAGTATTTT. Protein product: CASSAGRGDTQYF.

The rearrangement uses TRBV7-9 and TRBJ1-2; the D is unclear. CDR1 and CDR2 (germline): SEHNR, FQNEAQ (reference sequence). The CDR3 loop spans 13 amino acids. V gave up 5 bases and J gave up 8 bases, with 15 bases separating them. CDR3 DNA: TGTGCCAGCAGCGCAGACATGGGGTTGGGCTACACCTTC. Its protein is CASSADMGLGYTF.

The V gene is TRBV9, the J gene TRBJ2-2, with TRBD1 as a possible D gene (5 bases). Germline values: CDR1 SGDLS, CDR2 YYNGEE. Trimming took 3 bases from V and 4 from J, leaving 13 bases between them. The CDR3 runs to 15 residues. Written as DNA, the CDR3 is TGTGCCAGCAGCGCGTACGCAGGGTCCACCGGGGAGCTGTTTTTT. Translated, it gives CASSAYAGSTGELFF.

DNA for the CDR3: TGTGCCAGCAGTTTATGGGTCGGGGGTGGAAACACCATATATTTT. Protein product: CASSLWVGGGNTIYF. The rearrangement joins TRBV28 to TRBJ1-3, with TRBD1 as a possible D gene (5 bases). Germline CDR1 reads MDHEN; CDR2 reads SYDVKM. This CDR3 comprises 15 residues. V was shortened by 0 bases and J by 3 bases, with 9 bases between the two germline ends. The full variable domain, completed using reference TRBV28 and TRBJ1-3, is DVKVTQSSRYLVKRTGEKVFLECVQDMDHENMFWYRQDPGLGLRLIYFSYDVKMKEKGDIPEGYSVSREKKERFSLILESASTNQTSMYLCASSLWVGGGNTIYFGEGSWLTVV.

This chain joins TRBV30 and TRBJ2-2, with a possible D match to TRBD1 (6 bases). The CDR3 spans 20 residues. CDR1 is GTSNPN and CDR2 is SVGIG in the germline V gene (reference sequence). V was shortened by 0 bases and J by 0 bases, with 23 bases between the two germline ends. In nucleotides, the CDR3 is TGTGCCTGGAGTGTATGCTACCCCCGGCCGGCAGGGGCGAACACCGGGGAGCTGTTTTTT. This translates into CAWSVCYPRPAGANTGELFF.

V and J are TRBV19 and TRBJ2-6; D unresolved. This CDR3 has 15 residues. CDR1 is LNHDA and CDR2 is SQIVND in the germline V gene (reference sequence). V was clipped by 6 bases and J by 0 bases, with 9 bases between them. CDR3 in DNA: TGTGCCAGTAGCGCCCAAGTCTCTGGGGCCAACGTCCTGACTTTC. It encodes CASSAQVSGANVLTF.

The rearrangement joins TRBV19 to TRBJ1-5; D not resolved. The length of the CDR3 is 14 residues. V was cut by 0 bases and J by 8 bases, with 11 bases left in between. CDR1 and CDR2 (germline): LNHDA, SQIVND (reference sequence). The CDR3 nucleotides are TGTGCCAGTAGTATAGAAGCCTTGCGGGAGCCCCAGCATTTT. It codes for CASSIEALREPQHF.

The chain combines TRBV6-5 with TRBJ1-6; TRBD1 aligns across 8 bases. The J segment lost 1 base and the V segment lost 9 bases, leaving 5 bases of the junction unmatched. CDR3 size: 15 residues. The germline V gene has CDR1 MNHEY and CDR2 SVGAGI. CDR3: CASSRGQSYNSPLHF. The CDR3 bases are TGTGCCAGTTCCAGGGGGCAGTCCTATAATTCACCCCTCCACTTT.

This clone is a singleton in its sample. This chain uses TRBV18 with TRBJ1-3, with no clear D. Trimming removed 2 bases from V and 0 bases from J, with 11 bases in between. CDR3 length equals 16 residues. CDR1 and CDR2 from the germline V gene are KGHSH and LQKENI. CDR3 in DNA: TGTGCCAGCTCACCAAAGATTACGGGCTCTGGAAACACCATATATTTT. Protein sequence: CASSPKITGSGNTIYF.

The rearrangement joins TRBV2 to TRBJ2-2; D unclear. V was trimmed by 7 bases and J by 10 bases, leaving 19 bases between them. This CDR3 is built from 14 residues. Germline V gene lookup returns CDR1 SNHLY and CDR2 FYNNEI. This chain's CDR3 is CASTGKVGSKELFF. CDR3 in DNA: TGTGCCAGCACGGGCAAGGTGGGATCTAAGGAGCTGTTTTTT. The variable domain in full, completed from reference TRBV2 and TRBJ2-2, reads EPEVTQTPSHQVTQMGQEVILRCVPISNHLYFYWYRQILGQKVEFLVSFYNNEISEKSEIFDDQFSVERPDGSNFTLKIRSTKLEDSAMYFCASTGKVGSKELFFGEGSRLTVL.

The chain couples TRBV6-2 or TRBV6-3 to TRBJ1-1; 7 bases match TRBD1. Losses at the gene ends were 6 bases for V and 6 bases for J; bases not matched to a gene: 10. CDR1 is MNHEY and CDR2 is SVGEGT in the germline V gene. The CDR3 is 14 amino acids. Written as DNA, the CDR3 is TGTGCCAGCAGCCGACAGGGTTGGATCGCTGAAGCTTTCTTT. Protein: CASSRQGWIAEAFF.

The CDR3 loop reads CASRMNTEAFF. The DNA of the CDR3 is TGTGCCAGCAGAATGAACACTGAAGCTTTCTTT. This rearrangement joins TRBV6-6 to TRBJ1-1; the D is unclear. CDR3 length: 11 residues. V lost 6 bases, J lost 0 bases, and 2 bases lay in between. In germline, CDR1 is MNHNY, CDR2 SVGAGI (reference sequence).

The chain is built from TRBV30 and TRBJ1-2, with 9 nucleotides matching TRBD1. CDR1 GTSNPN and CDR2 SVGIG come from the germline V gene (reference sequence). The CDR3 has 16 residues. The V gene end was trimmed by 4 bases and the J gene end by 2 bases; junction bases not matched to a gene: 11. The CDR3, as DNA: TGTGCCTGGAAAATCCGGGACAGGGTTTCGAACTATGGCTACACCTTC. Its translation: CAWKIRDRVSNYGYTF.

This clone was seen once. The chain has TRBV6-6 and TRBJ1-2, with no clear D. The V end was cut by 8 bases, the J end by 1 base, with 11 bases between. CDR1 MNHNY and CDR2 SVGAGI come from the germline V gene (reference sequence). The CDR3 contains 13 residues. The CDR3 DNA reads as TGTGCCAGCCGATCGGCTGTTAACTATGGCTACACCTTC. Amino acid sequence: CASRSAVNYGYTF.

J is TRBJ2-3 and V is TRBV30, with D perhaps being TRBD1 or TRBD2 (6 bases each). Trimming stripped 8 bases from V and 0 bases from J, with 15 bases between. The CDR3 is made up of 14 amino acids. The germline gives CDR1 GTSNPN, CDR2 SVGIG (reference sequence). Here the CDR3 DNA reads TGTGCCAGAGGGGGAGGCATTAGCACAGATACGCAGTATTTT. Its translation: CARGGGISTDTQYF.

This rearrangement joins TRBV2 to TRBJ2-1; possibly TRBD2 for D (6 bases). The CDR3 sequence is 14 residues long. V was trimmed by 7 bases and J by 4 bases, leaving 14 bases between them. CDR1 is SNHLY and CDR2 is FYNNEI in the germline V gene. CDR3 sequence: CASTPWGVYNEQFF. CDR3 nucleotides: TGTGCCAGCACCCCCTGGGGGGTATACAATGAGCAGTTCTTC.

The V and J genes are TRBV18 and TRBJ1-1; 8 bases are a match to TRBD1. Germline V lookup: CDR1 KGHSH, CDR2 LQKENI. Losses at the gene ends were 1 base for V and 7 bases for J; bases not matched to a gene: 5. The CDR3 consists of 14 residues. The CDR3 sequence: CASSPRTGSDEAFF. In DNA, the CDR3 is TGTGCCAGCTCACCACGGACAGGGTCGGATGAAGCTTTCTTT.

The CDR3, as DNA: TGTGCCAGCAGTCCAAGGGGGGGCAATCAGCCCCAGCATTTT. It specifies CASSPRGGNQPQHF. The V gene is TRBV3-1 (or the pseudogene TRBV3-2), the J gene TRBJ1-5; D possibly corresponds to TRBD1 (6 bases). The length of the CDR3 is 14 residues. Per the germline V gene, CDR1 is LGHDT and CDR2 is YNNKEL (reference sequence). The V end was cut by 6 bases, the J end by 2 bases, with 11 bases between.

The genes are TRBV4-1 and TRBJ2-5; D unresolved. V was trimmed by 3 bases and J by 5 bases, leaving 10 bases between them. CDR1 is MGHRA and CDR2 is YSYEKL in the germline V gene. This CDR3 comprises 13 residues. DNA for the CDR3: TGCGCCAGCAGCCATGGGCCGTGGGAGACCCAGTACTTC. Translation: CASSHGPWETQYF.

The rearrangement uses TRBV6-5 and TRBJ1-1, with unresolved D. Germline CDR1 is MNHEY and CDR2 is SVGAGI. Trimming removed 6 bases at V and 0 bases at J, with 8 bases between. The CDR3 totals 13 residues. For the CDR3, the DNA is TGTGCCAGCAGAAGCACACTGAACACTGAAGCTTTCTTT. Translated: CASRSTLNTEAFF.

A few counts support this clone. The V gene is TRBV29-1, the J gene TRBJ1-4; possible D gene TRBD1, 5 bases. CDR3 length equals 13 residues. The V and J ends lost 6 bases and 3 bases respectively, with 11 bases between them. Per germline, CDR1 SQVTM and CDR2 ANQGSEA. The CDR3 nucleotides read TGCAGCGTGCTAGGGGATTCTAATGAAAAACTGTTTTTT. This gives the protein CSVLGDSNEKLFF.

CDR3 amino acids: CASSLTSGGTGVFQETQYF. CDR3 sequence (DNA): TGTGCCAGCAGCTTAACATCAGGCGGGACAGGGGTCTTCCAAGAGACCCAGTACTTC. The J gene is TRBJ2-5, the V gene TRBV7-3, with 10 bases fitting TRBD1. This CDR3 contains 19 residues. V was clipped by 0 bases and J by 1 base; unmatched bases: 11. Germline V gene lookup returns CDR1 SGHTA and CDR2 FQGTGA.